The subject of this entry is one T cell receptor (beta chain). In the study's own analysis: Estimation of nucleated cell counts relied on the amplification of reference gene primers. The repertoire was sequenced with immunoSEQ multiplex PCR; TCRdb's copy has only in-frame clones and lacks some. For V, J and clone size, that table is used; D and trimming come from the DNA. Of over 300,000 clones detected, roughly 90% appear once; the ten largest clones hold around 7%. CDR1 and CDR2 from the germline V gene are SGHTA and FQGNSA. This CDR3 comprises 16 residues. Trimming removed 2 bases from V and 4 bases from J; junction bases left unmatched: 6. This sample is drawn from a study of blood T cell repertoires in COVID-19. Study-level information: Acute-phase and convalescent COVID-19 samples originated in the United States, Italy and Spain. PBMCs, B-cell-depleted T cells, or T cells were the source of the cDNA or gDNA that made up the material.

Sample: peripheral blood. This clonotype was sampled from a man between 18 and 29 years old with active or convalescent COVID-19. The chain is built from TRBV7-2 and TRBJ2-3; 10 positions agree with TRBD2. CDR3 nucleotide sequence: TGTGCCAGCAGCTTACGACTAGCGGGCGGGGCAGATACGCAGTATTTT. Its protein is CASSLRLAGGADTQYF. The whole variable domain, filled in from reference TRBV7-2 and TRBJ2-3, reads GAGVSQSPSNKVTEKGKDVELRCDPISGHTALYWYRQSLGQGLEFLIYFQGNSAPDKSGLPSDRFSAERTGGSVSTLTIQRTQQEDSAVYLCASSLRLAGGADTQYFGPGTRLTVL.